Below, 21 T cell receptor beta chains from the same sample are listed, as sequenced in a study of immune evolution from preneoplasia to lung adenocarcinoma. The data were produced by immunoSEQ multiplex PCR, yet TCRdb's version contains in-frame clones alone and is incomplete. The sample has about 3,400 clones; roughly 79% are singletons. The specimen sequenced was FFPE atypical adenomatous hyperplasia tissue from the lung. The subset was: atypical adenomatous hyperplasia (AAH), lung preneoplasia. These receptors were collected from a person aged 70 to 79 with lung adenocarcinoma.

The chain joins TRBV5-1 to TRBJ2-1, with 14 bases lining up with TRBD2. Germline values: CDR1 SGHRS, CDR2 YFSETQ. The CDR3 extends over 14 amino acids. Trimming removed 4 bases from V and 12 bases from J; junction bases left unmatched: 6. Here the CDR3 reads CASSPGTSGSMQFF. The CDR3 DNA reads TGCGCCAGCAGCCCCGGGACTAGCGGGAGTATGCAGTTCTTC.

This sequence joins TRBV7-2 and TRBJ2-1; 8 bases map to TRBD2. The germline gives CDR1 SGHTA, CDR2 FQGNSA. V trimming: 1 base; J trimming: 8 bases; junction bases outside the gene matches: 10. The CDR3 contains 16 residues. The CDR3 DNA reads as TGTGCCAGCAGCTTAGGCACCGGGACTAGTGAGTATGAGCAGTTCTTC. This translates into CASSLGTGTSEYEQFF.

The chain has TRBV20-1 and TRBJ2-3; D is unclear. This CDR3 contains 10 residues. V was cut by 6 bases and J by 7 bases, with 8 bases left in between. Germline CDR1 reads DFQATT; CDR2 reads SNEGSKA (reference sequence). The CDR3 loop is CSAHSYTQYF. The CDR3 DNA sequence: TGCAGTGCCCACTCTTATACGCAGTATTTT.

DNA of the CDR3: TGTGCCAGCAGGGGAACATGGGGGATAACTGAAGCTTTCTTT. This codes for CASRGTWGITEAFF. The chain has TRBV7-8 and TRBJ1-1, with a weak D call TRBD1 (5 bases). The CDR3 has 14 residues. Trimming removed 6 bases from V and 5 bases from J, with 16 bases in between. CDR1 and CDR2 (germline): SGHVS, FQNEAQ.

J is TRBJ2-3 and V is TRBV19, with 8 bases lining up with TRBD1. Germline V gene lookup returns CDR1 LNHDA and CDR2 SQIVND (reference sequence). This CDR3 is built from 16 residues. The V gene end was trimmed by 8 bases and the J gene end by 2 bases; junction bases not matched to a gene: 12. The CDR3, as DNA: TGTGCCAGTGTCCCCAGGGGGCTAGCCCACACAGATACGCAGTATTTT. Translation: CASVPRGLAHTDTQYF.

The chain carries TRBV2 and TRBJ2-5; D is undetermined. V gave up 4 bases and J gave up 11 bases, with 8 bases separating them. CDR3 size: 10 residues. Germline loops: CDR1 SNHLY, CDR2 FYNNEI. Written as DNA, the CDR3 is TGTGCCAGCAGTGGCGTAGAGCAGTACTTC. Translated: CASSGVEQYF.

The chain employs TRBV28 and TRBJ2-7; perhaps D is TRBD1 or TRBD2 (5 bases each). The germline V gene encodes CDR1 MDHEN and CDR2 SYDVKM. The V and J ends lost 6 bases and 11 bases respectively, with 17 bases between them. CDR3 size: 12 residues. The CDR3 DNA is TGTGCCAGCAGCCTTCAGGGTGGGGGAAAGTACTTC. This sequence encodes CASSLQGGGKYF.

The chain links TRBV28 to TRBJ1-4; 8 nucleotides line up with TRBD1. There are 14 residues in the CDR3. Germline lookup yields CDR1 MDHEN and CDR2 SYDVKM. V lost 7 bases, J lost 9 bases, and 10 bases stayed unmatched. In DNA form, the CDR3 reads TGTGCCAGCAAAGGTAACAGGGGGAATCAAAAACTGTTTTTT. Translation gives CASKGNRGNQKLFF.

The chain joins TRBV7-9 to TRBJ1-2, with D possibly TRBD1 on 6 matching bases. The V gene lost 4 bases and the J gene lost 0 bases, with 18 bases spanning the gap. The CDR3 is made up of 17 amino acids. The germline gives CDR1 SEHNR, CDR2 FQNEAQ (reference sequence). CDR3 DNA: TGTGCCAGCAGCTGGGGGGCGGATAACTCCCCTAACTATGGCTACACCTTC. The encoded protein is CASSWGADNSPNYGYTF.

This clone was counted between two and nine times. CDR3 nucleotide sequence: TGTGCCAGCAGCGAAGACTTGTACGAGCAGTACTTC. Translated, it gives CASSEDLYEQYF. The V call is TRBV9, the J call TRBJ2-7, with no clear D. This CDR3 comprises 12 residues. Germline CDR1 and CDR2: SGDLS and YYNGEE. V dropped 3 bases and J dropped 4 bases, with 8 bases sitting between them.

The rearrangement links TRBV29-1 to TRBJ2-2; 7 positions match TRBD1. V lost 4 bases to trimming and J lost 5 bases; unmatched junction nucleotides: 7. The CDR3 is made up of 14 amino acids. CDR1 is SQVTM and CDR2 is ANQGSEA in the germline V gene. The CDR3 reads CSVARDSYTGELFF. CDR3 nucleotides: TGCAGCGTTGCCCGGGACAGTTATACCGGGGAGCTGTTTTTT.

The gene calls are TRBV18 and TRBJ1-3; 7 nucleotides agree with TRBD1. After removal of 3 bases from V and 4 bases from J, the junction contained 6 bases not matched to a gene. The CDR3 is made up of 15 amino acids. The V gene's germline CDR1 is KGHSH and CDR2 LQKENI. This chain's CDR3 is CASSPVDRLGNTIYF. The CDR3 DNA sequence: TGTGCCAGCTCACCTGTGGACAGGCTAGGAAACACCATATATTTT. Drawing the rest from reference TRBV18 and TRBJ1-3, the complete variable domain is NAGVMQNPRHLVRRRGQEARLRCSPMKGHSHVYWYRQLPEEGLKFMVYLQKENIIDESGMPKERFSAEFPKEGPSILRIQQVVRGDSAAYFCASSPVDRLGNTIYFGEGSWLTVV.

The chain joins TRBV7-8 to TRBJ1-1; D is undetermined. Germline V lookup: CDR1 SGHVS, CDR2 FQNEAQ. The CDR3 totals 12 residues. Trimming stripped 8 bases from V and 4 bases from J, with 11 bases between. The CDR3 DNA reads TGTGCCAGCGTCGATGGGGTCACTGAAGCTTTCTTT. Protein sequence: CASVDGVTEAFF.

There are a few counts of this clone. This chain uses TRBV6-5 with TRBJ1-5; D unresolved. There are 13 residues in the CDR3. Per germline, CDR1 MNHEY and CDR2 SVGAGI. The V and J ends lost 2 bases and 5 bases respectively, with 7 bases between them. The CDR3 spells CASSYDKDQPQHF. Here the CDR3 DNA reads TGTGCCAGCAGTTACGACAAGGATCAGCCCCAGCATTTT.

The gene calls are TRBV29-1 and TRBJ2-5, with D perhaps matching TRBD2 (6 bases). This CDR3 is 12 amino acids long. V was cut by 4 bases and J by 3 bases, with 9 bases left in between. Germline CDR1 SQVTM, CDR2 ANQGSEA. CDR3 region: CSVASGEETQYF. The CDR3 nucleotides read TGCAGCGTTGCGTCGGGGGAAGAGACCCAGTACTTC.

V is TRBV5-1 and J is TRBJ2-3; D is undetermined. CDR3 length: 11 amino acids. Per the germline V gene, CDR1 is SGHRS and CDR2 is YFSETQ. The V end was cut by 5 bases, the J end by 0 bases, with 1 base between. The CDR3 nucleotides are TGCGCCAGCAGGAGCACAGATACGCAGTATTTT. Amino acids: CASRSTDTQYF.

This sequence joins TRBV10-1 and TRBJ2-3; D not resolved. This CDR3 contains 14 residues. Germline loops: CDR1 WNHNN, CDR2 SYGVQD (reference sequence). Trimming removed 6 bases from V and 2 bases from J, with 12 bases in between. The CDR3 region is CASSSRWDTDTQYF. Here the CDR3 DNA reads TGCGCCAGCAGCTCCAGGTGGGACACAGATACGCAGTATTTT.

V usage is TRBV9 and J usage is TRBJ2-7; 9 bases fit TRBD2. Germline CDR1 SGDLS, CDR2 YYNGEE. The CDR3 loop spans 15 amino acids. The junction had 5 bases not matched to a gene; V was cut back by 0 bases and J by 4 bases. CDR3: CASSVEASGMYEQYF. The CDR3 DNA reads as TGTGCCAGCAGCGTAGAGGCTAGCGGGATGTACGAGCAGTACTTC. Using reference TRBV9 and TRBJ2-7 for the parts outside the CDR3, the full variable domain is DSGVTQTPKHLITATGQRVTLRCSPRSGDLSVYWYQQSLDQGLQFLIQYYNGEERAKGNILERFSAQQFPDLHSELNLSSLELGDSALYFCASSVEASGMYEQYFGPGTRLTVT.

The V gene is TRBV21-1, the J gene TRBJ2-7. TRBV21-1 is an annotated pseudogene. The CDR3 spans 12 residues. For the CDR3, the DNA is TGTGCCAGCAGCGCTTCTTTGGGGGAGCAGTACTTC. Translated, it gives CASSASLGEQYF.

V is TRBV9 and J is TRBJ2-7; D is possibly TRBD1 (5 bases). Deletions cut 0 bases from V and 0 bases from J, with 16 bases between. This CDR3 is built from 17 residues. Looked up from germline, CDR1 is SGDLS and CDR2 is YYNGEE. The CDR3 loop is CASSVEPSGLSSYEQYF. CDR3 in DNA: TGTGCCAGCAGCGTAGAACCCTCAGGGTTAAGCTCCTACGAGCAGTACTTC. The complete variable domain, with remaining parts taken from reference TRBV9 and TRBJ2-7, reads DSGVTQTPKHLITATGQRVTLRCSPRSGDLSVYWYQQSLDQGLQFLIQYYNGEERAKGNILERFSAQQFPDLHSELNLSSLELGDSALYFCASSVEPSGLSSYEQYFGPGTRLTVT.

Only one count was recorded for this clone. This chain connects TRBV19 to TRBJ2-3, with 12 positions matching TRBD2. CDR1 and CDR2 (germline): LNHDA, SQIVND (reference sequence). The CDR3 spans 15 residues. The V segment lost 5 bases and the J segment 6 bases; nucleotides outside the gene matches: 6. CDR3 DNA: TGTGCCAGTAGTCAGACTAGCGGGAGATCCGATACGCAGTATTTT. Amino acids: CASSQTSGRSDTQYF.